Below, 21 T cell receptor beta chains from the same sample are listed, as sequenced in a study of blood T cell repertoires in COVID-19. Produced via immunoSEQ multiplex PCR; TCRdb's table is partial and in-frame only. The sample has some 150,000 clones, more than 75% seen once. Sample: peripheral blood. All receptors come from a man aged 50-59 years with active COVID-19.

The rearrangement uses TRBV5-4 and TRBJ2-3; 7 nucleotides match TRBD2. With 4 bases clipped from V and 6 bases from J, the junction kept 14 bases outside the gene matches. CDR1 is SGHNT, CDR2 YYREEE, per germline (reference sequence). The CDR3 spans 16 residues. The CDR3 spells CASSRQAGVTGDTQYF. CDR3 DNA sequence: TGTGCCAGCAGCCGGCAGGCGGGGGTCACTGGGGATACGCAGTATTTT.

The chain uses TRBV12-5 and TRBJ1-1; unclear D gene. V was trimmed by 0 bases and J by 8 bases, leaving 7 bases between them. This CDR3 spans 12 amino acids. Germline CDR1 reads LGHNT; CDR2 reads FRNRAP. The CDR3 DNA sequence: TGTGCTAGTGGTTTGGTAAACAGCGAAGCTTTCTTT. Amino acid sequence: CASGLVNSEAFF.

The chain links TRBV13 to TRBJ1-2; D not resolved. Germline CDR1 reads PRHDT; CDR2 reads FYEKMQ (reference sequence). The CDR3 is 13 residues long. V was trimmed by 0 bases and J by 8 bases, leaving 10 bases between them. The CDR3 reads CASSLGLREGYTF. As DNA, the CDR3 is TGTGCCAGCAGCTTAGGCTTGAGGGAGGGCTACACCTTC.

The V call is TRBV11-1, the J call TRBJ2-7; perhaps TRBD2 as D (6 bases). From germline, CDR1 is SGHAT and CDR2 FQDESV (reference sequence). Trimming removed 4 bases from V and 6 bases from J, with 10 bases in between. The CDR3 extends over 12 amino acids. CDR3 loop: CASSSRDSEQYF. The CDR3 nucleotides are TGTGCCAGCAGCTCCAGGGACTCCGAGCAGTACTTC.

The gene calls are TRBV7-9 and TRBJ2-3; TRBD2 matches 11 bases. This CDR3 is 17 amino acids long. Germline CDR1 reads SEHNR; CDR2 reads FQNEAQ (reference sequence). The V gene end was trimmed by 5 bases and the J gene end by 0 bases; junction bases not matched to a gene: 7. CDR3 nucleotides: TGTGCCAGCAGCCCTCGACTAGCGGGGCATAGCACAGATACGCAGTATTTT. Translating gives CASSPRLAGHSTDTQYF.

This rearrangement joins TRBV5-4 to TRBJ1-1; 7 nucleotides align to TRBD1. The CDR3 is made up of 14 amino acids. Germline CDR1 is SGHNT and CDR2 is YYREEE (reference sequence). J lost 1 base, V lost 5 bases, and 5 bases had no gene match. CDR3 residues: CASRADRANTEAFF. Here the CDR3 DNA reads TGTGCCAGCAGAGCAGACAGGGCGAACACTGAAGCTTTCTTT.

This clone appeared a single time. The chain links TRBV5-1 to TRBJ1-6, with 9 bases lining up with TRBD1. The CDR3 is made up of 17 amino acids. With 0 bases clipped from V and 7 bases from J, the junction kept 8 bases outside the gene matches. The germline gives CDR1 SGHRS, CDR2 YFSETQ. The CDR3 DNA reads as TGCGCCAGCAGCTTGGATGCTACCGGGACAGGGAATTCACCCCTCCACTTT. Translated: CASSLDATGTGNSPLHF.

This rearrangement joins TRBV6-1 to TRBJ2-7; D is unresolved. The germline gives CDR1 MNHNS, CDR2 SASEGT. The V end was cut by 1 base, the J end by 0 bases, with 4 bases between. CDR3 length: 13 residues. CDR3 nucleotide sequence: TGTGCCAGCAGTGAAGACAGCTCCTACGAGCAGTACTTC. Translation gives CASSEDSSYEQYF.

This clone has just one count. One end of the junction does not line up with germline, which may come from a read error. The genes are TRBV7-9 and TRBJ2-7, with 8 bases identical to TRBD1. There are 13 residues in the CDR3. Germline lookup yields CDR1 SEHNR and CDR2 FQNEAQ (reference sequence). The DNA of the CDR3 is TGTGCCAGCAGCCCAGGACAGGGTGAGCTATCGGGGTTC. Protein sequence: CASSPGQGELSGF.

This clone was seen a few times. V and J are TRBV9 and TRBJ2-1; the D is unclear. Germline V gives CDR1 SGDLS, CDR2 YYNGEE. The CDR3 is 15 residues long. Trimming left V 0 bases short and J 4 bases short, with 11 bases between. CDR3 region: CASSVGTVTYNEQFF. The CDR3 coding sequence is TGTGCCAGCAGCGTAGGAACAGTAACTTACAATGAGCAGTTCTTC.

CDR3 in DNA: TGTGCCAGCAGTGATGCTTCGGGGAATCGTAATTCACCCCTCCACTTT. It translates to CASSDASGNRNSPLHF. The J gene is TRBJ1-6, the V gene TRBV2; no clear D gene. Trimming removed 3 bases at V and 6 bases at J, with 15 bases between. This CDR3 has 16 amino acids. Germline lookup yields CDR1 SNHLY and CDR2 FYNNEI.

The chain is built from TRBV7-6 and TRBJ2-5; 12 bases agree with TRBD2. This CDR3 contains 15 residues. V was pared by 1 base and J by 11 bases, with 8 bases of the junction left unmatched. Germline values: CDR1 SGHVS, CDR2 FNYEAQ. The CDR3 is CASSLEFRTSGMQYF. The DNA for the CDR3 is TGTGCCAGCAGCTTAGAATTTCGGACTAGCGGGATGCAGTACTTC.

The chain has TRBV19 and TRBJ1-5; D is possibly TRBD1 (5 bases). Trimming cost V 7 bases and J 8 bases, with 18 bases left between them. Germline CDR1 and CDR2: LNHDA and SQIVND (reference sequence). The CDR3 spans 14 residues. As DNA, the CDR3 is TGTGCCAGTACTATGACGGGGGACGGGAAGCCCCAGCATTTT. Protein: CASTMTGDGKPQHF.

The rearrangement uses TRBV21-1 and TRBJ2-5; TRBD2, the table's D call, lacks a check against the DNA. TRBV21-1 is reported as a pseudogene. This CDR3 comprises 16 residues. CDR3 in amino acids: CASSKPAGGRLETQYF. The CDR3 DNA follows: TGTGCCAGCAGCAAACCAGCGGGGGGGCGTCTGGAGACCCAGTACTTC.

The chain uses TRBV19 and TRBJ2-5; 8 nucleotides agree with TRBD1. Germline values: CDR1 LNHDA, CDR2 SQIVND (reference sequence). This CDR3 is built from 13 residues. Trimming took 6 bases from V and 4 from J; bases not matched to a gene: 4. CDR3 nucleotide sequence: TGTGCCAGTAGACCTGACAGGGGAGAGACCCAGTACTTC. It translates to CASRPDRGETQYF.

The chain's CDR3 is CASTGGLGNTDTQYF. In DNA, the CDR3 is TGTGCCAGCACCGGGGGACTGGGCAACACAGATACGCAGTATTTT. The genes are TRBV7-9 and TRBJ2-3; tentative D call: TRBD2 (6 bases). V was shortened by 7 bases and J by 2 bases, with 16 bases between the two germline ends. Germline lookup yields CDR1 SEHNR and CDR2 FQNEAQ (reference sequence). The CDR3 has 15 amino acids. The complete variable domain, with remaining parts taken from reference TRBV7-9 and TRBJ2-3, reads DTGVSQNPRHKITKRGQNVTFRCDPISEHNRLYWYRQTLGQGPEFLTYFQNEAQLEKSRLLSDRFSAERPKGSFSTLEIQRTEQGDSAMYLCASTGGLGNTDTQYFGPGTRLTVL.

This clone was seen a handful of times. The chain recombines TRBV6-5 with TRBJ1-3; 7 positions agree with TRBD1. J was trimmed by 3 bases and V by 5 bases; bases with no gene match: 7. Germline CDR1 MNHEY, CDR2 SVGAGI. The CDR3 extends over 15 amino acids. CDR3: CASSPGTALGNTIYF. As DNA, the CDR3 is TGTGCCAGCAGTCCCGGGACAGCGCTTGGAAACACCATATATTTT.

V usage is TRBV27 and J usage is TRBJ2-1; TRBD2 matches 12 bases. Germline CDR1 and CDR2: MNHEY and SMNVEV (reference sequence). There are 15 residues in the CDR3. J was trimmed by 6 bases and V by 8 bases; bases with no gene match: 8. The CDR3 sequence: CASQLAGGSGNEQFF. As DNA, the CDR3 is TGTGCCAGCCAACTAGCGGGGGGATCCGGCAATGAGCAGTTCTTC.

J is TRBJ1-5 and V is TRBV27; weak D call: TRBD1 (5 bases). Germline V gene sequence: CDR1 MNHEY, CDR2 SMNVEV (reference sequence). The CDR3 runs 14 residues. Trimming removed 5 bases at V and 2 bases at J, with 10 bases between. CDR3 amino acids: CASSITGGNQPQHF. DNA for the CDR3: TGTGCCAGCAGTATCACGGGGGGCAATCAGCCCCAGCATTTT.

The rearrangement links TRBV12-3 or TRBV12-4 to TRBJ2-3; D unclear. The length of the CDR3 is 11 residues. Trimming removed 3 bases from V and 6 bases from J, with 4 bases in between. The CDR3 DNA sequence: TGTGCCAGCAGTTTGTCGGATACGCAGTATTTT. Its protein is CASSLSDTQYF.

The chain has TRBV6-5 and TRBJ1-1; TRBD1 is a possible D gene (5 bases). This CDR3 has 12 amino acids. CDR1 is MNHEY and CDR2 is SVGAGI in the germline V gene. V lost 10 bases, J lost 4 bases, and 13 bases lay in between. The CDR3 reads CAIGGRITEAFF. The CDR3 DNA sequence: TGTGCCATCGGGGGGAGGATCACTGAAGCTTTCTTT.